The clone carrying this T cell receptor beta chain has a single count. It was with 60 Vbeta and 13 Jbeta primers that the PCR ran. Only in-frame clones appear in the TCRdb table, and some are missing; sequencing was by immunoSEQ multiplex PCR. The table shows about 130,000 clones, with 65% to 80% occurring only once. The V and J ends lost 2 bases and 6 bases respectively, with 12 bases between them. The CDR3 sequence is 14 residues long. Germline CDR1 is SEHNR and CDR2 is FQNEAQ (reference sequence). The data were taken from a study of cytomegalovirus exposure and HLA in healthy donors. The sample taken for sequencing was PBMCs. V and J are TRBV7-9 and TRBJ2-3, with a tentative D call TRBD2 (6 bases). The clonotype comes from a male donor in good health and CMV-seropositive. The DNA for the CDR3 is TGTGCCAGCAGCTTATCAGTTGGAGGGGATACGCAGTATTTT. Residues: CASSLSVGGDTQYF.